This section outlines one T cell receptor beta chain sequence together with its context. Its antigen remains unidentified. These data are taken from a study of cytomegalovirus exposure and HLA in healthy donors. Study-wide context: Counted in an early data release were 85 million or so unique TCRs from HLA-typed donors.

Donors counted as nominally healthy when sampled, yet unrecorded immune exposures were likely. Primers included in the PCR were 60 Vbeta and 13 Jbeta primers. Sequencing was performed with immunoSEQ multiplex PCR; in TCRdb, only in-frame clones are kept and a portion is missing. The sample yields around 120,000 clones, 80% seen once. Study-level findings and limits: Overall, approximately 150 TCR beta chains were annotated as cytomegalovirus-associated. Common viral pathogens were later found to be apparently linked to several of the most significant clusters.

Input material: PBMCs. The clonotype originates from a man aged 45 to 65 in good health and CMV-seronegative.

CDR3 region: CASSTTGGGYEQYF. In nucleotides, the CDR3 is TGTGCCAGCAGCACTACTGGGGGCGGGTACGAGCAGTACTTC. The V gene is TRBV2, the J gene TRBJ2-7; D perhaps matches TRBD1 (6 bases). V was pared by 6 bases and J by 4 bases, with 16 bases between. The germline CDR1 and CDR2 sequences are SNHLY and FYNNEI. The CDR3 totals 14 residues.